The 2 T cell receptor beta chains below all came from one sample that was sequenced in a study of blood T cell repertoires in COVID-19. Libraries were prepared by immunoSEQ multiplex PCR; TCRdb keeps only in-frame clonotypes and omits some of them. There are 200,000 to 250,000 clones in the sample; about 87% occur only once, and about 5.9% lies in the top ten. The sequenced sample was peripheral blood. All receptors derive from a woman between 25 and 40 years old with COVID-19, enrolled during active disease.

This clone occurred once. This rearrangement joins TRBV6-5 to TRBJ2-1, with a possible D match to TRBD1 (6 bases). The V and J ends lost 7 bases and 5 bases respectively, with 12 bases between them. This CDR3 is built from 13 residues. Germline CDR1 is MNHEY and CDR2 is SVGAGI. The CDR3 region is CASTPRTDNEQFF. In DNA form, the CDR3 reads TGTGCCAGCACCCCTCGGACAGACAATGAGCAGTTCTTC.

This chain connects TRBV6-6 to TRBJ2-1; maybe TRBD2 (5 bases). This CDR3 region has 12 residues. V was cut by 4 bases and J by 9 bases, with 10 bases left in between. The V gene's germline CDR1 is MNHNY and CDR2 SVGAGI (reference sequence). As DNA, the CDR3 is TGTGCCAGCAGTTTTGGACTCGCTGAGCAGTTCTTC. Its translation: CASSFGLAEQFF.